The clone carrying this T cell receptor (beta chain) was detected only once. The entry originates in a study of shared clonotypes between healthy human individuals. It was tens of millions of PBMCs that unsorted samples used for genomic DNA. The test was conducted at deep level. It was on ten immunoSEQ deep assay plates that unsorted PBMC DNA was sequenced. Libraries were prepared by immunoSEQ multiplex PCR; TCRdb keeps only in-frame clonotypes and omits some of them. The sample gives roughly 510,000 clones, approximately 79% of which show up once; around 13% is in the top ten. Trimming stripped 11 bases from V and 5 bases from J, with 22 bases between. Germline V lookup: CDR1 MNHNS, CDR2 SASEGT. The CDR3 spans 14 residues.

The chain is built from TRBV6-1 and TRBJ2-7; D possibly corresponds to TRBD2 (6 bases). This TCR was recovered from a woman aged 40 to 50 in good health. Some clones in this sample may be carry-over from other donors' samples. Sequenced sample: PBMCs. In nucleotides, the CDR3 is TGTGCCGGCCGGGGAGGCCCAAGTTCCGACGAGCAGTACTTC. Translated, it gives CAGRGGPSSDEQYF.